One sample yielded the 14 T cell receptor beta chains listed below, sequenced in a study of cytomegalovirus exposure and HLA in healthy donors. Researchers ran the PCR with 60 Vbeta and 13 Jbeta primers. Clones were read by immunoSEQ multiplex PCR, and TCRdb kept only the in-frame ones, dropping some. The repertoire holds under 300,000 clones, with about four fifths as singletons. What was sequenced was PBMCs. All receptors come from a woman aged 40-49 years in good health and CMV-seropositive.

The chain employs TRBV7-9 and TRBJ1-2, with 7 bases fitting TRBD1. The ends lost 4 bases at V and 2 bases at J; junction bases unmatched: 7. CDR1 SEHNR and CDR2 FQNEAQ come from the germline V gene (reference sequence). The CDR3 is 15 amino acids. CDR3 in DNA: TGTGCCAGCAGCTCCCGGGACAGAAAGAACTATGGCTACACCTTC. It codes for CASSSRDRKNYGYTF.

The CDR3 nucleotides are TGTGCCAGCAGCTTAGAGGGCAGGGGGCCATATGGCTACACCTTC. Its translation is CASSLEGRGPYGYTF. The chain uses TRBV7-2 and TRBJ1-2; TRBD1 matches at 8 bases. The CDR3 extends over 15 amino acids. V lost 1 base and J lost 5; bases outside the gene matches: 6. CDR1 and CDR2 (germline): SGHTA, FQGNSA.

This chain joins TRBV2 and TRBJ2-1, with 11 bases lining up with TRBD2. CDR1 and CDR2 (germline): SNHLY, FYNNEI. This CDR3 has 16 amino acids. V gave up 4 bases and J gave up 9 bases; unmatched junction bases: 11. CDR3 in amino acids: CASSAIIAGGPGEQFF. The CDR3 nucleotides are TGTGCCAGCAGTGCTATAATAGCGGGAGGGCCGGGTGAGCAGTTCTTC.

CDR3 amino acids: CASRTPLSGRAGELFF. Here the CDR3 DNA reads TGTGCCAGCCGGACCCCCCTTAGCGGGAGGGCCGGGGAGCTGTTTTTT. V and J are TRBV11-2 and TRBJ2-2; 11 positions match TRBD2. Germline V gives CDR1 SGHAT, CDR2 FQNNGV. The junction had 11 bases not matched to a gene; V was cut back by 8 bases and J by 6 bases. The length of the CDR3 is 16 residues.

This sequence joins TRBV19 and TRBJ2-7; 9 bases map to TRBD1. Germline V gene data show CDR1 as LNHDA and CDR2 as SQIVND (reference sequence). V trimming: 2 bases; J trimming: 0 bases; junction bases outside the gene matches: 5. The CDR3 sequence is 16 residues long. Here the CDR3 reads CASSINRDRDSYEQYF. For the CDR3, the DNA is TGTGCCAGTAGTATAAACCGGGACAGGGACTCCTACGAGCAGTACTTC.

This rearrangement joins TRBV5-4 to TRBJ2-7; TRBD2 agrees at 9 bases. The CDR3 sequence is 15 residues long. Germline lookup yields CDR1 SGHNT and CDR2 YYREEE (reference sequence). After removal of 4 bases from V and 2 bases from J, the junction contained 7 bases not matched to a gene. The CDR3 is CASSDLSSGTYEQYF. The CDR3 DNA follows: TGTGCCAGCAGCGACCTTTCTAGCGGGACCTACGAGCAGTACTTC.

The genes are TRBV29-1 and TRBJ2-2; D gene uncertain. This CDR3 has 12 residues. The V end lost 6 bases, the J end lost 6 bases, and 11 bases lay between the germline ends. Germline CDR1 SQVTM, CDR2 ANQGSEA. The CDR3 nucleotides read TGCAGCGTCCGAGGTCGGGCCGGGGAGCTGTTTTTT. It translates to CSVRGRAGELFF.

CDR3 sequence (DNA): TGTGCCAGCAGTTTTTTAGGGGCGAGCGATCAGCCCCAGCATTTT. This sequence encodes CASSFLGASDQPQHF. The chain carries TRBV27 and TRBJ1-5; a possible D gene is TRBD1 (5 bases). CDR1 and CDR2 (germline): MNHEY, SMNVEV (reference sequence). The CDR3 is made up of 15 amino acids. Deletions cut 3 bases from V and 5 bases from J, with 14 bases between.

V usage is TRBV2 and J usage is TRBJ1-2; TRBD1 aligns across 7 bases. CDR1 is SNHLY and CDR2 is FYNNEI in the germline V gene. CDR3 size: 11 residues. V trimming: 8 bases; J trimming: 4 bases; junction bases outside the gene matches: 1. CDR3 in amino acids: CASDRAYGYTF. CDR3 coding DNA: TGTGCCAGCGACAGGGCCTATGGCTACACCTTC.

The CDR3 DNA is TGTGCCTGGAGTGTACCTCGGGGATACGAGCAGTACTTC. Translation: CAWSVPRGYEQYF. J is TRBJ2-7 and V is TRBV30, with D possibly being TRBD2 (5 bases). The CDR3 has 13 amino acids. V was trimmed by 0 bases and J by 4 bases, leaving 10 bases between them. CDR1 is GTSNPN, CDR2 SVGIG, per germline (reference sequence).

This clone showed up just a few times. The rearrangement uses TRBV6-5 and TRBJ2-7; D is unclear. Trimming left V 4 bases short and J 1 base short, with 5 bases between. Germline V gene data show CDR1 as MNHEY and CDR2 as SVGAGI. This CDR3 has 12 amino acids. The CDR3 sequence is CASSSQSYEQYF. CDR3 nucleotide sequence: TGTGCCAGCAGTTCACAGTCCTACGAGCAGTACTTC.

This chain joins TRBV25-1 and TRBJ2-5, with D possibly TRBD1 on 5 matching bases. CDR1 MGHDK and CDR2 SYGVNS come from the germline V gene. V lost 3 bases, J lost 5 bases, and 25 bases lay in between. The CDR3 totals 18 residues. This CDR3 reads CASSDQRKGRSGLETQYF. DNA for the CDR3: TGTGCCAGCAGTGATCAAAGAAAGGGGCGATCGGGTTTGGAGACCCAGTACTTC.

The rearrangement uses TRBV13 and TRBJ2-1; 7 bases align to TRBD1. This CDR3 spans 12 amino acids. CDR1 PRHDT and CDR2 FYEKMQ come from the germline V gene (reference sequence). V lost 5 bases and J lost 14; bases outside the gene matches: 9. CDR3 amino acids: CASSPIGQEEFF. The CDR3 DNA follows: TGTGCCAGCAGCCCCATTGGACAGGAAGAGTTCTTC.

The rearrangement uses TRBV9 and TRBJ2-7, with TRBD2 as a possible D gene (6 bases). This CDR3 comprises 15 residues. Trimming shortened V by 0 bases and J by 0 bases, and 10 bases separated the two germline ends. Germline loops: CDR1 SGDLS, CDR2 YYNGEE. The CDR3 spells CASSVGGSGSYEQYF. The CDR3 DNA sequence: TGTGCCAGCAGCGTAGGGGGTAGCGGCTCCTACGAGCAGTACTTC.